This T cell receptor (beta chain) was sequenced for a study of post-analysis software for immune sequencing data. General study results and limits: The five TRBV segments detected at higher frequency in patients than in controls included TRBV5-6, TRBV5-1 and TRBV20-1. F-measure co-clustering was strong for batch-matched samples.

The V and J ends lost 0 bases and 6 bases, in that order; junction bases with no gene match: 6. The CDR3 consists of 15 residues. Germline V gene sequence: CDR1 SGDLS, CDR2 YYNGEE. Included in the TCR beta cDNA libraries were unique molecular identifiers. MiXCR, run by TCRdb on the PCR reads, gives a single entry per CDR3 protein. The data show hundreds of thousands of distinct CDR3 sequences, approximately 42% seen once. This clonotype occurred a few times. Its specificity is not known. This TCR came from a girl aged 2 to 9 with multiple sclerosis. J is TRBJ2-7 and V is TRBV9, with TRBD2 identical over 10 bases. The sample was blood. In DNA, the CDR3 is TGTGCCAGCAGCGTAGAGGCTAGCGGGAGCAGCGAGCAGTACTTC. It encodes CASSVEASGSSEQYF.